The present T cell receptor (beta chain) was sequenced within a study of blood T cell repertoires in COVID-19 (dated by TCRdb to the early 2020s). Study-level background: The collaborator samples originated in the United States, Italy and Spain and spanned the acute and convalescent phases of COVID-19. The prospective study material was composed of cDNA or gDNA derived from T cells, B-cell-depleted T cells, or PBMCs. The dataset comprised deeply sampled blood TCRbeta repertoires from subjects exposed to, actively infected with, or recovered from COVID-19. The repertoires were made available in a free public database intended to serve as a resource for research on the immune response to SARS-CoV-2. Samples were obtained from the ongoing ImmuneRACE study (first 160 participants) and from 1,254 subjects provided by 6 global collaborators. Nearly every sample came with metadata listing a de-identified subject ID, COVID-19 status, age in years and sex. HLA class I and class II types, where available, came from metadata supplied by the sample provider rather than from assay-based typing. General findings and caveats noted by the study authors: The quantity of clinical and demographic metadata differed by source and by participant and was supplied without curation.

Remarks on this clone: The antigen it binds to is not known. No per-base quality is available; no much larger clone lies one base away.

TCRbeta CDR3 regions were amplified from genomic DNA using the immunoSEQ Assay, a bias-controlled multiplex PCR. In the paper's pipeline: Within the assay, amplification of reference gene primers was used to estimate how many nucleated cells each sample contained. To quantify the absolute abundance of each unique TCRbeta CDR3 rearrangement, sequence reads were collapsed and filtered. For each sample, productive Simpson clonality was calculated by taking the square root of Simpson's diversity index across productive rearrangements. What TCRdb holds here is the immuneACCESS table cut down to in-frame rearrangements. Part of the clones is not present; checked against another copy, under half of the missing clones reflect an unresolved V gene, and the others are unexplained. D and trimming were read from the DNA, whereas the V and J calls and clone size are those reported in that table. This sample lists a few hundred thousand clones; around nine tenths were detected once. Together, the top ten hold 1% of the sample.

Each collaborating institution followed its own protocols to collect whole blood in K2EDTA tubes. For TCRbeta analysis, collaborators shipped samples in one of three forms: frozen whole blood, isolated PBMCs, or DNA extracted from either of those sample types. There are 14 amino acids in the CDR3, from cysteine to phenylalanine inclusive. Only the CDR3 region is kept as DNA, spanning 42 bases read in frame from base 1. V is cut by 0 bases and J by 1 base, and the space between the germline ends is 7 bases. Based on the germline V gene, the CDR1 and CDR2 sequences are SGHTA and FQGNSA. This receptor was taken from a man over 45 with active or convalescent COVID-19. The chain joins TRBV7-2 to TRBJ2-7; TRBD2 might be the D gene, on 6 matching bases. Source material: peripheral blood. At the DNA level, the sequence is TGTGCCAGCAGCTTAGCGCTAGCGTCCTACGAGCAGTACTTC. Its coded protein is CASSLALASYEQYF.